This T cell receptor beta chain emerged from a study of post-analysis software for immune sequencing data. Unique molecular identifiers were carried by the TCR beta cDNA libraries. From around 1 to 10 million T cells, roughly 0.5 million cDNA molecules were obtained. MiXCR was run by TCRdb on the PCR reads, yielding one entry per CDR3 protein. The table has about 460,000 distinct CDR3 sequences, roughly 45% seen once. V was clipped by 6 bases and J by 1 base; unmatched bases: 0. The germline CDR1 and CDR2 sequences are DFQATT and SNEGSKA (reference sequence). The CDR3 consists of 11 residues. Study-wide points: TRBV5-6, TRBV5-1 and TRBV20-1 belonged to a set of roughly five TRBV segments that were more frequent in patients than controls.

Comment on this clonotype: Its specificity is unknown.

The chain links TRBV20-1 to TRBJ2-7; 7 bases align to TRBD2. The specimen was blood. This TCR derives from a girl aged 5-17 years with multiple sclerosis. Here the CDR3 reads CSAGGSYEQYF. The CDR3 DNA sequence: TGCAGTGCCGGGGGGTCCTACGAGCAGTACTTC.